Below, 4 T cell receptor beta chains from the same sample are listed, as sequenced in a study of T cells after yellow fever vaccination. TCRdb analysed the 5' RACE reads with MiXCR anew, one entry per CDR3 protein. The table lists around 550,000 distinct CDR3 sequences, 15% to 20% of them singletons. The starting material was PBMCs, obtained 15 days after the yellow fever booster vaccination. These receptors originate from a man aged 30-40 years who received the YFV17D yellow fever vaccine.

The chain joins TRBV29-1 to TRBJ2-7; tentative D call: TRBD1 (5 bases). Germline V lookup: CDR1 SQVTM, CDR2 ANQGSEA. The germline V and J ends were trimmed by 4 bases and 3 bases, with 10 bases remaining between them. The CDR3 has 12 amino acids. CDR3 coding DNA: TGCAGCGTTGGCGCAGGGATCTACGAGCAGTACTTC. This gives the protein CSVGAGIYEQYF.

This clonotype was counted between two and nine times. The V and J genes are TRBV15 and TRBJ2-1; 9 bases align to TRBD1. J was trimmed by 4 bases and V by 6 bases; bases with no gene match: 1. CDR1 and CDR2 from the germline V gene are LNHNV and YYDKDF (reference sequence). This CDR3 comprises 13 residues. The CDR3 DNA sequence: TGTGCCACCAGTGGACAGGGGTACAATGAGCAGTTCTTC. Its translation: CATSGQGYNEQFF.

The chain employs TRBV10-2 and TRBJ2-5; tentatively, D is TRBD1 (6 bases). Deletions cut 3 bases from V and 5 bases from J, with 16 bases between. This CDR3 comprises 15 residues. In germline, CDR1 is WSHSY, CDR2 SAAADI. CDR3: CASSDASRGYETQYF. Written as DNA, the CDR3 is TGCGCCAGCAGTGACGCCTCGAGGGGGTACGAGACCCAGTACTTC.

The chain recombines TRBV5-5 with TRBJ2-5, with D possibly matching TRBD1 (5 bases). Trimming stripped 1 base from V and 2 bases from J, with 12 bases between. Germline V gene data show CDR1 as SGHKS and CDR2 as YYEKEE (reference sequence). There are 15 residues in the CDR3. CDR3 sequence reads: CASSLLRVGQETQYF. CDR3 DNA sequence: TGTGCCAGCAGCTTGCTCAGGGTCGGGCAAGAGACCCAGTACTTC. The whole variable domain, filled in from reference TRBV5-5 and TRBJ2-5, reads DAGVTQSPTHLIKTRGQQVTLRCSPISGHKSVSWYQQVLGQGPQFIFQYYEKEERGRGNFPDRFSARQFPNYSSELNVNALLLGDSALYLCASSLLRVGQETQYFGPGTRLLVL.